These T cell receptor beta chains were read from a single sample in a study of T-cell memory formation after mild COVID-19. From the 5' RACE reads, TCRdb called clonotypes with MiXCR, one entry per CDR3 protein. This table has around 400,000 distinct CDR3 sequences, approximately 24% appearing once. Sequenced sample: PBMCs or a T cell subset sorted from them (not recorded which). These TCRs come from an adult woman who had mild COVID-19 (a few samples of this study predate the infection). Cell type and time point are not known. CDR3s include the opening cysteine and the closing phenylalanine or tryptophan. Fields, in order: J gene, clone size, CDR3 length, D gene, V gene, CDR3 protein, CDR3 DNA. The D gene is left open where the match is weak. Clone size is stated in some rows and not others, as once, few, many or a class when expanded.

>TRBJ2-5|NA|16|NA|TRBV24-1
CATSDFLGQTQETQYF
TGTGCCACCAGTGATTTTTTGGGACAAACCCAAGAGACCCAGTACTTC
>TRBJ1-1|many|14|NA|TRBV11-2
CASSPFLGGTEAFF
TGTGCCAGCAGCCCTTTCCTCGGGGGCACTGAAGCTTTCTTT
>TRBJ2-1|NA|13|NA|TRBV5-2
CASNPGGGNEQFF
TGTGCCAGCAACCCGGGGGGGGGAAATGAGCAGTTCTTC
>TRBJ1-2|NA|12|NA|TRBV6-6
CASQGMGYGYTF
TGTGCCAGCCAGGGGATGGGCTATGGCTACACCTTC
>TRBJ2-3|NA|16|TRBD2|TRBV5-5
CASSSRLAGSTDTQYF
TGTGCCAGCAGCTCTCGACTAGCGGGTAGCACAGATACGCAGTATTTT
>TRBJ1-1|NA|13|TRBD1|TRBV7-9
CASSLTGRSEAFF
TGTGCCAGCAGTTTGACAGGGAGAAGTGAAGCTTTCTTT
>TRBJ2-5|NA|15|TRBD1|TRBV6-5
CASSYLGQDQETQYF
TGTGCCAGCAGTTACCTAGGACAGGACCAAGAGACCCAGTACTTC
>TRBJ1-3|few|15|NA|TRBV20-1
CSARAGRGTGNTIYF
TGCAGTGCTAGAGCCGGCAGGGGTACAGGAAACACCATATATTTT
>TRBJ2-1|NA|15|TRBD1|TRBV5-1
CASSSGQSSYNEQFF
TGCGCCAGCAGCTCGGGACAGAGCTCCTACAATGAGCAGTTCTTC
>TRBJ1-2|few|14|NA|TRBV15
CATSREAVHYGYTF
TGTGCCACCAGCAGAGAGGCGGTTCACTATGGCTACACCTTC
>TRBJ1-2|NA|15|NA|TRBV9
CASSVLGEGNYGYTF
TGTGCCAGCAGCGTCTTAGGGGAAGGCAACTATGGCTACACCTTC
>TRBJ2-5|NA|14|NA|TRBV7-7
CASSLDWGAKTQYF
TGTGCTAGCAGCTTAGACTGGGGCGCGAAGACCCAGTACTTC
>TRBJ2-1|NA|15|NA|TRBV10-3
CAISEGEDYYNEQFF
TGTGCCATCAGTGAAGGCGAAGACTACTACAATGAGCAGTTCTTC
>TRBJ1-2|NA|16|NA|TRBV25-1
CASSEYIQGKVAGYTF
TGTGCCAGCAGTGAATATATACAGGGAAAGGTGGCTGGCTACACCTTC
>TRBJ2-7|NA|14|TRBD1|TRBV7-9
CASSHSRDRDEQYF
TGTGCCAGCAGCCACAGCCGGGACAGGGACGAGCAGTACTTC
>TRBJ2-3|NA|16|TRBD1|TRBV5-1
CASRSAGGVGADTQYF
TGCGCCAGCAGGTCGGCAGGGGGCGTTGGGGCAGATACGCAGTATTTT
>TRBJ1-4|few|15|NA|TRBV13
CASSFGTRSDEKLFF
TGTGCCAGCAGCTTCGGGACGAGGAGTGATGAAAAACTGTTTTTT
>TRBJ2-3|NA|16|TRBD2|TRBV2
CASSEPLAATTDTQCF
TGTGCCAGCAGTGAGCCACTAGCGGCGACCACAGATACGCAGTGTTTT
>TRBJ2-1|many|15|TRBD1|TRBV6-1
CASSSVQGASNEQFF
TGTGCCAGCAGTTCAGTCCAGGGGGCGAGCAATGAGCAGTTCTTC
>TRBJ2-1|NA|17|TRBD2|TRBV14
CASSQGGISGLDNEQFF
TGTGCCAGCAGCCAAGGTGGTATTAGCGGGTTAGACAATGAGCAGTTCTTC
>TRBJ2-1|NA|13|TRBD1|TRBV6-5
CASRGTAYNEQFF
TGTGCCAGCAGGGGGACAGCTTACAATGAGCAGTTCTTC
>TRBJ1-4|NA|13|NA|TRBV29-1
CSVGGSPGEKLFF
TGCAGCGTTGGGGGTTCCCCCGGTGAAAAACTGTTTTTT
>TRBJ1-2|few|14|NA|TRBV11-2
CASSSLRVSRGYTF
TGTGCCAGCAGCTCCCTACGGGTGTCCAGGGGCTACACCTTC
>TRBJ2-5|NA|18|TRBD2|TRBV7-8
CASSLVASSGGARETQYF
TGTGCCAGCAGCTTAGTGGCCTCTAGCGGGGGGGCCAGGGAGACCCAGTACTTC
>TRBJ2-7|NA|12|NA|TRBV20-1
CSAGRGPYEQYF
TGCAGTGCTGGGCGGGGGCCCTACGAGCAGTACTTC
>TRBJ1-2|few|12|NA|TRBV24-1
CATSAPQGGYTF
TGTGCCACCAGTGCGCCGCAGGGGGGCTACACCTTC
>TRBJ2-7|NA|14|NA|TRBV12-3/TRBV12-4
CASSSRQGRHEQYF
TGTGCCAGCAGTTCGCGGCAGGGGAGGCACGAGCAGTACTTC
>TRBJ2-2|few|17|NA|TRBV12-3/TRBV12-4
CASRVVAGAWNTGELFF
TGTGCCAGCAGGGTCGTGGCGGGGGCTTGGAACACCGGGGAGCTGTTTTTT
>TRBJ1-2|few|14|TRBD1|TRBV25-1
CASSEGQGDYGYTF
TGTGCCAGCAGTGAAGGGCAGGGGGACTATGGCTACACCTTC
>TRBJ1-2|NA|13|NA|TRBV21-1
CASSKKTAYGYTF
TGTGCCAGCAGCAAAAAGACAGCTTATGGCTACACCTTC
>TRBJ2-3|many|12|NA|TRBV7-2
CASSLVGDTQYF
TGTGCCAGCAGCTTAGTAGGGGATACGCAGTATTTT
>TRBJ2-7|few|16|NA|TRBV12-3/TRBV12-4
CASSGGPRLWNYEQYF
TGTGCCAGCAGTGGGGGGCCTCGCCTCTGGAACTACGAGCAGTACTTC
>TRBJ2-7|few|13|NA|TRBV15
CATSPDVTYEQYF
TGTGCCACCTCACCGGACGTAACCTACGAGCAGTACTTC
>TRBJ1-3|NA|14|NA|TRBV25-1
CASSDPGHGNTIYF
TGTGCCAGCAGTGACCCAGGACACGGAAACACCATATATTTT
>TRBJ2-7|few|13|NA|TRBV18
CASSDATDYEQYF
TGTGCCAGCTCCGACGCGACTGACTACGAGCAGTACTTC
>TRBJ1-6|NA|15|NA|TRBV20-1
CSARTAGGGFSPLHF
TGCAGTGCTAGGACGGCCGGGGGTGGCTTTTCACCCCTCCACTTT
>TRBJ2-3|few|16|TRBD2|TRBV9
CASSPYLRGGTDTQYF
TGTGCCAGCAGCCCCTATCTCCGGGGGGGCACAGATACGCAGTATTTT
>TRBJ1-1|NA|15|TRBD1|TRBV7-6
CASSSGDRVNTEAFF
TGTGCCAGCAGCTCCGGAGACAGGGTGAACACTGAAGCTTTCTTT
>TRBJ2-3|few|14|TRBD2|TRBV12-3/TRBV12-4
CASSLLAVLNTQYF
TGTGCCAGCAGTTTGCTAGCGGTGTTGAATACGCAGTATTTT
>TRBJ2-7|few|14|NA|TRBV9
CASSVGQPTDEQYF
TGTGCCAGCAGCGTAGGGCAGCCAACAGACGAGCAGTACTTC
>TRBJ2-5|NA|16|TRBD2|TRBV12-3/TRBV12-4
CASSPVVAGGSKTQYF
TGTGCCAGCAGCCCCGTGGTAGCGGGGGGTTCTAAGACCCAGTACTTC
>TRBJ2-1|few|16|TRBD1|TRBV5-1
CASSLTGTGYDNEQFF
TGCGCCAGCAGCTTGACCGGGACAGGGTATGACAATGAGCAGTTCTTC
>TRBJ1-4|few|14|TRBD1|TRBV5-1
CASSTGQEGEKLFF
TGCGCCAGCAGCACGGGACAGGAAGGTGAAAAACTGTTTTTT
>TRBJ1-6|NA|15|NA|TRBV6-2/TRBV6-3
CASSYDGREISPLHF
TGTGCCAGCAGTTACGACGGGAGGGAGATTTCACCCCTCCACTTT
>TRBJ2-1|many|16|TRBD2|TRBV5-1
CASSPSGTMSYNEQFF
TGCGCCAGCAGCCCTAGCGGGACTATGTCCTACAATGAGCAGTTCTTC
>TRBJ2-1|few|15|NA|TRBV11-3
CASSLDGPSYNEQFF
TGTGCCAGCAGCTTAGACGGGCCCTCCTACAATGAGCAGTTCTTC
>TRBJ2-2|NA|14|NA|TRBV7-2
CASSSTTYTGELFF
TGTGCCAGCAGCTCGACGACTTACACCGGGGAGCTGTTTTTT
>TRBJ1-1|NA|13|TRBD1|TRBV18
CASSPDRVTEAFF
TGTGCCAGCTCACCGGACAGGGTCACTGAAGCTTTCTTT
>TRBJ1-1|NA|14|NA|TRBV11-3
CASSRLTVNTEAFF
TGTGCCAGCAGCCGCCTGACAGTGAACACTGAAGCTTTCTTT
>TRBJ1-4|NA|15|NA|TRBV7-2
CASSLGAGLGEKLFF
TGTGCCAGCAGCTTAGGGGCAGGCCTGGGGGAAAAACTGTTTTTT
>TRBJ2-2|NA|14|NA|TRBV4-3
CASSQERNTGELFF
TGCGCCAGCAGCCAAGAGAGGAACACCGGGGAGCTGTTTTTT
>TRBJ2-6|NA|13|NA|TRBV20-1
CSAASSGANVLTF
TGCAGTGCTGCCAGCTCTGGGGCCAACGTCCTGACTTTC
>TRBJ2-3|many|15|NA|TRBV27
CASSFSRRSTDTQYF
TGTGCCAGCAGTTTTTCGAGAAGAAGCACAGATACGCAGTATTTT
>TRBJ2-7|few|18|TRBD2|TRBV20-1
CSARVTSGTSRRSYEQYF
TGCAGTGCTAGGGTTACTAGCGGGACAAGCCGCCGGTCCTACGAGCAGTACTTC
>TRBJ2-3|NA|15|TRBD2|TRBV24-1
CATSDLSGGRDTQYF
TGTGCCACCAGTGATTTAAGCGGGGGCAGAGATACGCAGTATTTT